Listed here are 5 T cell receptor beta chains from one sample, sequenced in a study of molecular identifiers for immune sequencing clone quantification. MiXCR, run by TCRdb on the PCR reads, gives a single entry per CDR3 protein. The sample consists of more than 300,000 distinct CDR3 sequences, 20% to 25% of them appearing once. Sequencing input: naive CD8+ T cells from blood, with Jurkat cell RNA spiked in. Subset defined: FACS-sorted CD8+CD4-CCR7+CD45RA+ naive T cells. The receptors were gathered from a human donor in good health. Some libraries in this study had Jurkat cell RNA spiked in.

The V and J genes are TRBV7-6 and TRBJ2-6, with a tentative D call TRBD2 (5 bases). CDR1 is SGHVS and CDR2 is FNYEAQ in the germline V gene. This CDR3 spans 21 amino acids. The V end was cut by 2 bases, the J end by 2 bases, with 25 bases between. CDR3 loop: CASSLSLSGNPDHPGANVLTF. The CDR3 DNA is TGTGCCAGCAGCTTATCATTATCCGGGAACCCGGACCACCCTGGGGCCAACGTCCTGACTTTC.

This clonotype was counted between two and nine times. For the CDR3, the DNA is TGTGCCAGCACCCCCCTGACAGAGAACACCGGGGAGCTGTTTTTT. It yields the protein CASTPLTENTGELFF. The chain recombines TRBV27 with TRBJ2-2; D possibly corresponds to TRBD1 (5 bases). The germline gives CDR1 MNHEY, CDR2 SMNVEV (reference sequence). CDR3 length equals 15 residues. V dropped 7 bases and J dropped 1 base, with 13 bases sitting between them.

As for this clonotype: Being one base from a much bigger clone, this may be a read error. The chain links TRBV28 to TRBJ2-7, with D possibly matching TRBD1 (6 bases). CDR1 and CDR2 (germline): MDHEN, SYDVKM. This CDR3 is built from 12 residues. Trimming left V 2 bases short and J 9 bases short, with 11 bases between. The CDR3 DNA sequence: TGTGCCAGCAGTTTAGGGACAAACGGGCAGTACTTC. This encodes CASSLGTNGQYF.

At least ten counts were recorded for this clonotype. The V gene is TRBV28, the J gene TRBJ2-7; perhaps TRBD2 as D (6 bases). This CDR3 region has 15 residues. Trimming removed 6 bases at V and 0 bases at J, with 15 bases between. The germline V gene has CDR1 MDHEN and CDR2 SYDVKM. CDR3 coding DNA: TGTGCCAGCAGCAAACCCCGGGACTTCTCCTACGAGCAGTACTTC. This gives the protein CASSKPRDFSYEQYF.

There are many counts of this clonotype. V is TRBV27 and J is TRBJ1-5; D remains unclear. Germline V CDR1 and CDR2: MNHEY, SMNVEV (reference sequence). V was cut by 10 bases and J by 13 bases, with 14 bases left in between. The CDR3 spans 10 residues. CDR3 sequence (DNA): TGTGCCAACGTTCCTGCATCTCAGCATTTT. Encoded protein: CANVPASQHF.